This TCR beta chain was sequenced for a study of long-term antiretroviral therapy in people with HIV. Investigators performed immunoSEQ version v3.0 at survey level. The assay was immunoSEQ multiplex PCR, and TCRdb's table has in-frame clones only and misses some. The table shows about 28,000 clones, with more than 85% occurring only once. This CDR3 is built from 16 residues. The germline V and J ends were trimmed by 0 bases and 7 bases, with 16 bases remaining between them. Germline CDR1 is LGHNA and CDR2 is YSLEER. The source of this sequence is a man between 18 and 35 years old with HIV. Material: unsorted PBMCs, obtained 3.1 years after starting antiretroviral therapy. The V gene is TRBV4-3, the J gene TRBJ2-1, with unresolved D. This chain's CDR3 is CASSQEVRLGGNEQFF. DNA of the CDR3: TGCGCCAGCAGCCAAGAAGTACGTCTGGGTGGTAATGAGCAGTTCTTC.